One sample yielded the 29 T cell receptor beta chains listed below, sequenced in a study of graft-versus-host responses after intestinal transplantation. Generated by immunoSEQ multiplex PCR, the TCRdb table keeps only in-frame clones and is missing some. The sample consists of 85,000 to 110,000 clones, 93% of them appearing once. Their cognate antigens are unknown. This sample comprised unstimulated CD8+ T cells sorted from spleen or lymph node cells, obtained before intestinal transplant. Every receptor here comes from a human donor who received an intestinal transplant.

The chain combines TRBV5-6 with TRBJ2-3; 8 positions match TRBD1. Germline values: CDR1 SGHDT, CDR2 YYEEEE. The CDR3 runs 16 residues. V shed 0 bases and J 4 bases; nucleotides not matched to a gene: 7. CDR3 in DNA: TGTGCCAGCAGCTTGGAGGCAGGGGGCGTTCCAGATACGCAGTATTTT. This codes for CASSLEAGGVPDTQYF.

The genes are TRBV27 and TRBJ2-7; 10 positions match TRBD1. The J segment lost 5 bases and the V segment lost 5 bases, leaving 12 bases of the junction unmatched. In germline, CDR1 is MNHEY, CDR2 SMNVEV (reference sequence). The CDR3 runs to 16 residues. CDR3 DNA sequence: TGTGCCAGCAGTATTGGGTCCGGGACAGGGGTTGACGAGCAGTACTTC. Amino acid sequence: CASSIGSGTGVDEQYF.

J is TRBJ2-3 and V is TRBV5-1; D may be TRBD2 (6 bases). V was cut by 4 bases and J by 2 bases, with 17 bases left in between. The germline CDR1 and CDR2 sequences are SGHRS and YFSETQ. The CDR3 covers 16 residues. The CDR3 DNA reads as TGCGCCAGCAGCCCTACCTTTGGCGGGGTCACAGATACGCAGTATTTT. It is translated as CASSPTFGGVTDTQYF.

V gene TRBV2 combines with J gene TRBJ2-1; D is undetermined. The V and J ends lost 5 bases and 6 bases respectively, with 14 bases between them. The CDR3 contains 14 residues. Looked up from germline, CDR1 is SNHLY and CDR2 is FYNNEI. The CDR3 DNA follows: TGTGCCAGCAGTAACGCATTAGGCCCCAATGAGCAGTTCTTC. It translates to CASSNALGPNEQFF.

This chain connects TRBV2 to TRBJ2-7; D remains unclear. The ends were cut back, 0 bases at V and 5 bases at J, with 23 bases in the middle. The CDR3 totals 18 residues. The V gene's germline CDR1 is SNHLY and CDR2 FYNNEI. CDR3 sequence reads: CASSEATPMTGFFHEQYF. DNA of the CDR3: TGTGCCAGCAGTGAAGCCACCCCAATGACGGGCTTTTTCCACGAGCAGTACTTC.

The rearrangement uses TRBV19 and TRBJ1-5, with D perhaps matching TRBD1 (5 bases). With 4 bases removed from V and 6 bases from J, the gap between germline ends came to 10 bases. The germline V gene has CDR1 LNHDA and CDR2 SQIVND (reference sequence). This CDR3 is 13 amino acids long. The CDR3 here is CASSTGQVQPQHF. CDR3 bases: TGTGCCAGTAGTACCGGACAAGTTCAGCCCCAGCATTTT.

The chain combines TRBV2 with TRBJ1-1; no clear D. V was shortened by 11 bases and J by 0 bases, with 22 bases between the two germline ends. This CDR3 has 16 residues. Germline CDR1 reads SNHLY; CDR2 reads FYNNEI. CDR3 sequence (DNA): TGTGCCCCCATAAGTGGGCTAGTTGGGGTGAACACTGAAGCTTTCTTT. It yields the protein CAPISGLVGVNTEAFF.

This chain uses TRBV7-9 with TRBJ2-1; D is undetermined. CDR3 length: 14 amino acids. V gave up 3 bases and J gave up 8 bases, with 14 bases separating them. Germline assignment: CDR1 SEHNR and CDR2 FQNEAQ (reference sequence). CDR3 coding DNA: TGTGCCAGCAGCTTTGGTACGAGTAGGGATGAGCAGTTCTTC. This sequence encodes CASSFGTSRDEQFF.

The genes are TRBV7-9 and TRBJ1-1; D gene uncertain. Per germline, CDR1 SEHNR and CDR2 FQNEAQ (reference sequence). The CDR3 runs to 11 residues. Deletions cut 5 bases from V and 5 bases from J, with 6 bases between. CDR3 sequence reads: CASSRLTEAFF. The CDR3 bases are TGTGCCAGCAGCCGGTTAACTGAAGCTTTCTTT.

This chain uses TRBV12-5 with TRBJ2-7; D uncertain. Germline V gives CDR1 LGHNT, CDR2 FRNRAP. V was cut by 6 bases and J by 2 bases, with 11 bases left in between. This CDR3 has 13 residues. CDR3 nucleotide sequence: TGTGCTAGTGGCCCAGACTTTCCCTACGAGCAGTACTTC. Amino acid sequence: CASGPDFPYEQYF. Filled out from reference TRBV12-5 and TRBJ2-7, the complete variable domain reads DARVTQTPRHKVTEMGQEVTMRCQPILGHNTVFWYRQTMMQGLELLAYFRNRAPLDDSGMPKDRFSAEMPDATLATLKIQPSEPRDSAVYFCASGPDFPYEQYFGPGTRLTVT.

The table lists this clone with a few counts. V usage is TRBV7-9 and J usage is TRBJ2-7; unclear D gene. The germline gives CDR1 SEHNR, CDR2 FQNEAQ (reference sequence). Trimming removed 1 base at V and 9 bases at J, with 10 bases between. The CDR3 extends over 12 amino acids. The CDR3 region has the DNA TGTGCCAGCAGCTTAGGAGACATTGGGCAGTACTTC. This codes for CASSLGDIGQYF.

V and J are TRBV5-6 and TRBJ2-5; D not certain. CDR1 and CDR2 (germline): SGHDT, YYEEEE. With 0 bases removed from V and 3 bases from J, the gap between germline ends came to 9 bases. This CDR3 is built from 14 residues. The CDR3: CASSLANGEETQYF. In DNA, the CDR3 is TGTGCCAGCAGCTTGGCGAACGGCGAAGAGACCCAGTACTTC.

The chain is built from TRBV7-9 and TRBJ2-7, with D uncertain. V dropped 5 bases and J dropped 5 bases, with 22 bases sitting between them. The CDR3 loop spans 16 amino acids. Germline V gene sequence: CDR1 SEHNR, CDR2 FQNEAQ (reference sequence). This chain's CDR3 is CASSPPLGSTRNEQYF. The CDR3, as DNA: TGTGCCAGCAGCCCGCCTCTGGGAAGTACGAGGAACGAGCAGTACTTC.

CDR3 nucleotides: TGTGCCACCAGCAGTGGGCACAATCAGCCCCAGCATTTT. This sequence encodes CATSSGHNQPQHF. V is TRBV15 and J is TRBJ1-5; D gene unclear. Germline values: CDR1 LNHNV, CDR2 YYDKDF (reference sequence). The CDR3 is made up of 13 amino acids. Trimming removed 3 bases at V and 3 bases at J, with 6 bases between. Filled out from reference TRBV15 and TRBJ1-5, the complete variable domain reads DAMVIQNPRYQVTQFGKPVTLSCSQTLNHNVMYWYQQKSSQAPKLLFHYYDKDFNNEADTPDNFQSRRPNTSFCFLDIRSPGLGDTAMYLCATSSGHNQPQHFGDGTRLSIL.

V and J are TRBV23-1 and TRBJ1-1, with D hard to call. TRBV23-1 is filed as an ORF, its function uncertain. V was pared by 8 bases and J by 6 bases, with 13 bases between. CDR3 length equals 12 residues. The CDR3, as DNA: TGCGCCAGCTCCTCCACGGCCGCTGAAGCTTTCTTT. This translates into CASSSTAAEAFF.

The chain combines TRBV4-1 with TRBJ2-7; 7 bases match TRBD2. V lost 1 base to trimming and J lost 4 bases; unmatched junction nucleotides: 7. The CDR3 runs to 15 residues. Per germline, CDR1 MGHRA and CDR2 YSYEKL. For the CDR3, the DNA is TGCGCCAGCAGCCAAGGATCAACGGGGGGTTACGAGCAGTACTTC. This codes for CASSQGSTGGYEQYF.

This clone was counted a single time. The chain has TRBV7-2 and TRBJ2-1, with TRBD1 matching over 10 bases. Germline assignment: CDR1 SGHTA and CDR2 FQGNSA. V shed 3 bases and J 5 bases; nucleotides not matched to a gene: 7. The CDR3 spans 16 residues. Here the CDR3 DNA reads TGTGCCAGCAGCTTCCACCAGGACAGGGGGGACAATGAGCAGTTCTTC. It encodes CASSFHQDRGDNEQFF.

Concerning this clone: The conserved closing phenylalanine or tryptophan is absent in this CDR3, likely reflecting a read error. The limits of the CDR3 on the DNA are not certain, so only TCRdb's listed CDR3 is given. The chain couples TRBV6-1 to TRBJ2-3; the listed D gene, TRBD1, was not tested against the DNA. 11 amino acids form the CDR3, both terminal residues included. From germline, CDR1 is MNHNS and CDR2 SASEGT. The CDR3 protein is CASSDEVGQSL.

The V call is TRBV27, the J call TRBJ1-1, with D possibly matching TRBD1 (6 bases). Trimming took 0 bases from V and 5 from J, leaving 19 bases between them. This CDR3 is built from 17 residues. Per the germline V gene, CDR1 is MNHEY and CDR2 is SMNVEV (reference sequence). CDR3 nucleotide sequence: TGTGCCAGCAGTTTATCAGGGGGGGGGCTGGGTGGGACTGAAGCTTTCTTT. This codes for CASSLSGGGLGGTEAFF.

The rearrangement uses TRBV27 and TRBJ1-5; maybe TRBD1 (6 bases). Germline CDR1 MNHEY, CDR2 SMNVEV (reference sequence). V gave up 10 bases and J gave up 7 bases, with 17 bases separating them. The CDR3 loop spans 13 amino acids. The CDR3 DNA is TGTGCCACCGCCCTAGGGGGTTACCAGCCCCAGCATTTT. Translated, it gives CATALGGYQPQHF.

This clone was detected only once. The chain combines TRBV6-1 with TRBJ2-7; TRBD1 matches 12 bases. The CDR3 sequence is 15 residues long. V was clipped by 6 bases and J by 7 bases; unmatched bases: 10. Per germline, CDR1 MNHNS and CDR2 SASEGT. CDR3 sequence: CASRPRGQGAWEQYF. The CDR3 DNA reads TGTGCCAGCAGACCCAGGGGACAGGGGGCATGGGAGCAGTACTTC.

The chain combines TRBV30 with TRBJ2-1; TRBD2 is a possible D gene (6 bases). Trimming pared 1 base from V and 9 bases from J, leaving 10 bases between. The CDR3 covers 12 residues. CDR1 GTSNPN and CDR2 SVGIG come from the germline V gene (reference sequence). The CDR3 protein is CAWSAGLIEQFF. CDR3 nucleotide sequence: TGTGCCTGGAGTGCGGGACTTATTGAGCAGTTCTTC.

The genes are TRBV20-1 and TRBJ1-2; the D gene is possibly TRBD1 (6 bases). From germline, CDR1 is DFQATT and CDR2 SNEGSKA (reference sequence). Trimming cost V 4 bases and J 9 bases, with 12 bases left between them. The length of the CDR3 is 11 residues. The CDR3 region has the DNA TGCAGTGCTATAGGGGGTGGAAGCTACACCTTC. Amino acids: CSAIGGGSYTF.

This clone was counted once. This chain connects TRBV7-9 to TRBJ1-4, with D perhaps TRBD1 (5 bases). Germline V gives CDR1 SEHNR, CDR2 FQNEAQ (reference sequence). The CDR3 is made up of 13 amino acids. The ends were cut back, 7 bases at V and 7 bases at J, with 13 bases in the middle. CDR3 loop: CASTRGEGEKLFF. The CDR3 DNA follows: TGTGCCAGCACTCGGGGGGAAGGTGAAAAACTGTTTTTT.

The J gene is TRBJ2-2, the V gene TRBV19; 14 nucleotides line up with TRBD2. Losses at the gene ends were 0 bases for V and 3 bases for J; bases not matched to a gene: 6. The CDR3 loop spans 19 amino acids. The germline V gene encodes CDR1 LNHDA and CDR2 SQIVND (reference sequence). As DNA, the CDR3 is TGTGCCAGTAGTATAGACAGGACTAGCGGGGGGCACGACACCGGGGAGCTGTTTTTT. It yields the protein CASSIDRTSGGHDTGELFF.

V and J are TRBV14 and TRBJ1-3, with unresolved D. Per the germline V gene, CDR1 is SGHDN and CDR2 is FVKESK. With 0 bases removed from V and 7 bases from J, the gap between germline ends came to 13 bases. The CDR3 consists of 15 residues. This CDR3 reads CASSQDSTPGNTIYF. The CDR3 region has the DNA TGTGCCAGCAGCCAAGACTCCACCCCGGGGAACACCATATATTTT.

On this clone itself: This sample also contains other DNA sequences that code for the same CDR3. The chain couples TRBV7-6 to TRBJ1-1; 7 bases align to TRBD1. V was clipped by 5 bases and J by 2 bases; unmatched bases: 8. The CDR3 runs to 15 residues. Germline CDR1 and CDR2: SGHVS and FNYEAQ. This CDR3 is CASSLAAGGNTEAFF. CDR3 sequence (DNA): TGTGCCAGCAGCCTTGCGGCAGGGGGTAACACTGAAGCTTTCTTT.

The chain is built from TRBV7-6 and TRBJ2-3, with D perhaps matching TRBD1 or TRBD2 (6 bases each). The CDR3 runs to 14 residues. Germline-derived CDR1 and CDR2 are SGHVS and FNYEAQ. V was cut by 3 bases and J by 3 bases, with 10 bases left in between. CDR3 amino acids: CASSFGGLTDTQYF. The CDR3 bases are TGTGCCAGCAGCTTCGGGGGCCTGACAGATACGCAGTATTTT.

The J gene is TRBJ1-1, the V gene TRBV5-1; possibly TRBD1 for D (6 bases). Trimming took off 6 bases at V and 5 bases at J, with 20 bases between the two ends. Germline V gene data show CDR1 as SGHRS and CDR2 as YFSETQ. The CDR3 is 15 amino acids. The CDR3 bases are TGCGCCAGCACCCTCTCCAGGGGCGGAGAAACTGAAGCTTTCTTT. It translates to CASTLSRGGETEAFF.